This TCR beta chain was retrieved from a study of blood T cell repertoires in COVID-19. Study-wide context: COVID-19 samples from acute and convalescent phases originated in the United States, Italy and Spain. Sources were T cells, B-cell-depleted T cells, or PBMCs; the material itself was cDNA or gDNA.

Under the authors' procedure: The authors estimated nucleated cell counts from reference gene primer amplification. This table comes from immunoSEQ multiplex PCR, and its TCRdb copy is limited to in-frame clones, with some not included. V and J calls and clone size are given by that table; D and trimming were obtained from the DNA. The sample records about 95,000 clones, about 89% being singletons. This clone was counted only a few times. Germline V gene sequence: CDR1 WNHNN, CDR2 SYGVQD (reference sequence). V was shortened by 5 bases and J by 7 bases, with 12 bases between the two germline ends. This CDR3 is built from 13 residues.

The chain has TRBV10-1 and TRBJ1-5; TRBD1 might be the D (6 bases). This sequence was found in a woman aged 50 to 60 in a cohort sampled during active COVID-19. Material: peripheral blood. The CDR3 loop reads CASSTGSGQPQHF. The CDR3 region has the DNA TGCGCCAGCAGTACAGGGTCGGGGCAGCCCCAGCATTTT.